This T cell receptor (beta chain) appears in the sequencing data of a study of cytomegalovirus exposure and HLA in healthy donors. Study-wide context: Of some 410 genotyped donors, roughly 81% grouped in the Caucasian-associated ancestry cluster. Notes on the study in general: Immune exposure was documented only through CMV serostatus.

Amplification used 60 Vbeta primers and 13 Jbeta primers. Here immunoSEQ multiplex PCR was the method, and the copy in TCRdb shows in-frame clones only, minus some. The sample comprises fewer than 150,000 clones, roughly four fifths of which are singletons, and roughly 6.3% rests with the top ten. A remark on this clone: What it binds is unknown.

The junction had 10 bases not matched to a gene; V was cut back by 8 bases and J by 10 bases. Germline V CDR1 and CDR2: ENHRY, SYGVKD. The CDR3 sequence is 14 residues long. This chain joins TRBV10-3 and TRBJ1-6; TRBD1 matches at 8 bases. This sequence was found in a woman in her fifties or sixties in good health and CMV-seropositive. The sample comprised PBMCs. The CDR3 nucleotides are TGTGCCATCGGGCTAGACAGGGGAGGCTCACCCCTCCACTTT. It specifies CAIGLDRGGSPLHF.